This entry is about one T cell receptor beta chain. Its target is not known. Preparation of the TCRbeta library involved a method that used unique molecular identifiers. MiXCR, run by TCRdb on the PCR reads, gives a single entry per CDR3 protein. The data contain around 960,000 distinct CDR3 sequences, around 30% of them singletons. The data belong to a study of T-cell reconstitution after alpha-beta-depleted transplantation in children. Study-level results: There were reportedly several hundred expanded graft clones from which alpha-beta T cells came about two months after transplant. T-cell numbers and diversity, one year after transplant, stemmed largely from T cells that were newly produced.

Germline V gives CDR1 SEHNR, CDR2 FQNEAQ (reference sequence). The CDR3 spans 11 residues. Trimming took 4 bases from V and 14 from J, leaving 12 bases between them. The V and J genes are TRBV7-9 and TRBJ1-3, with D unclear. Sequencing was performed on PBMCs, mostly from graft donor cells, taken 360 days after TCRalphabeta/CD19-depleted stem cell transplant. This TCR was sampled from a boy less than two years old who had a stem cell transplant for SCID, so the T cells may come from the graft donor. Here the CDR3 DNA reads TGTGCCAGCAGCTCCCTTGGGCGTGTATATTTT. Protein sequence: CASSSLGRVYF.